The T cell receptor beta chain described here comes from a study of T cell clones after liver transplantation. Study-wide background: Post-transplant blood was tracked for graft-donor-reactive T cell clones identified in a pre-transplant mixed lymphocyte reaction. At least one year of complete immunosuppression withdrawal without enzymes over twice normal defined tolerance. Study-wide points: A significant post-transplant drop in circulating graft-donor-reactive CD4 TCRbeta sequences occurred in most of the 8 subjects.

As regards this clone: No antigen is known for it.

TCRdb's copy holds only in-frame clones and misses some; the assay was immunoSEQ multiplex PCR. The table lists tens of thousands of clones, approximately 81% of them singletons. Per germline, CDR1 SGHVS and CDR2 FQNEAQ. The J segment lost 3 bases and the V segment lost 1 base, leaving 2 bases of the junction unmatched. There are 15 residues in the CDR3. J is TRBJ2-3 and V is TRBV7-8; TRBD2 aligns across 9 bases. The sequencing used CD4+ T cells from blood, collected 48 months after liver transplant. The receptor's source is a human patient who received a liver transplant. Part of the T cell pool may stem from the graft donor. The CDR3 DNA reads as TGTGCCAGCAGCTTAGAAGCGGGAGGTACAGATACGCAGTATTTT. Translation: CASSLEAGGTDTQYF.